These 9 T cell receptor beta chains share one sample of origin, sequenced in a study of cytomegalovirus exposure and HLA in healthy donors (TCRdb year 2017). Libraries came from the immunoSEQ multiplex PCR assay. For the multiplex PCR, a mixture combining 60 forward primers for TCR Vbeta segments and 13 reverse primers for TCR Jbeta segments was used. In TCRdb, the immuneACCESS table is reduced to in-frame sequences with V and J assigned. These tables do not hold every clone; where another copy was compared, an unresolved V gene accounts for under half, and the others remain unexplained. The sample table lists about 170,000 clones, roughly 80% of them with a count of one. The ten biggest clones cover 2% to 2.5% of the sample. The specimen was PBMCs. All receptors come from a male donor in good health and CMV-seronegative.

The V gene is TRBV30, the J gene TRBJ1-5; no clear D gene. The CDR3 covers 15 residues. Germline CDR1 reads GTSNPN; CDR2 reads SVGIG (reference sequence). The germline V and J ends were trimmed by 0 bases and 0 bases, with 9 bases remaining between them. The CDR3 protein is CAWSVRVASNQPQHF. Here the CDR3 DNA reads TGTGCCTGGAGTGTACGGGTGGCTAGCAATCAGCCCCAGCATTTT.

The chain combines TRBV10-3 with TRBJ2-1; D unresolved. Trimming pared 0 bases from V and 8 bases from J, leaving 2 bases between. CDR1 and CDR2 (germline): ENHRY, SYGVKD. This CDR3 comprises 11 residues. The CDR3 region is CAISESYEQFF. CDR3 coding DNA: TGTGCCATCAGTGAGTCCTATGAGCAGTTCTTC.

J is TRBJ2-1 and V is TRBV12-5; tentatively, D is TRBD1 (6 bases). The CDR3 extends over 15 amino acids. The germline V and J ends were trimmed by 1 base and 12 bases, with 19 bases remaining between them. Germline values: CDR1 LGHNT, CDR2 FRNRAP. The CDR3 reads CASGLGSSGGSRQFF. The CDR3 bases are TGTGCTAGTGGTTTGGGGTCTAGTGGGGGCAGTCGGCAGTTCTTC.

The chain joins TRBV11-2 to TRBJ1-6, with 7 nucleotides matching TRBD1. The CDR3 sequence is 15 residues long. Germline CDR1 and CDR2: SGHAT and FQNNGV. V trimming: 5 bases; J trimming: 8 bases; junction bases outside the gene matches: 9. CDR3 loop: CASSKIGTADSPLHF. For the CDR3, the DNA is TGTGCCAGCAGCAAGATCGGGACAGCAGATTCACCCCTCCACTTT.

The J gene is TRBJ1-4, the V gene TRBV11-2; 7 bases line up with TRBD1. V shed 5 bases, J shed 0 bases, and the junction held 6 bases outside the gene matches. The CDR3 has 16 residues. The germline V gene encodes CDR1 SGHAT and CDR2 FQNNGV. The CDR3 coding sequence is TGTGCCAGCAGCCCCCGACAGGGTGCAACTAATGAAAAACTGTTTTTT. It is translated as CASSPRQGATNEKLFF.

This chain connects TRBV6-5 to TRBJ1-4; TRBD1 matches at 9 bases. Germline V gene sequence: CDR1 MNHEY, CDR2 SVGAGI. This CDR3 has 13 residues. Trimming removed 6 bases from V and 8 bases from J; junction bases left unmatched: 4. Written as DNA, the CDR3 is TGTGCCAGCAGGGGACAGGGTTGGGAAAAACTGTTTTTT. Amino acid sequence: CASRGQGWEKLFF.

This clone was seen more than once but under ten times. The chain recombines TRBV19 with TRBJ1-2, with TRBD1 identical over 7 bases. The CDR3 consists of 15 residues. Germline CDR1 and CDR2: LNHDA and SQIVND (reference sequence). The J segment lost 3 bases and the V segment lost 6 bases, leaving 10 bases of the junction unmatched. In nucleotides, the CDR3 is TGTGCCAGTAGGAAGAAAACCGGGACAGACTATGGCTACACCTTC. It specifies CASRKKTGTDYGYTF.

In nucleotides, the CDR3 is TGTGCCAGCAGTAAAGAAATCCCTAGCTCTGGAAACACCATATATTTT. Protein product: CASSKEIPSSGNTIYF. This chain uses TRBV27 with TRBJ1-3; D unresolved. V was shortened by 5 bases and J by 0 bases, with 14 bases between the two germline ends. CDR3 length: 16 amino acids. Germline V CDR1 and CDR2: MNHEY, SMNVEV (reference sequence).

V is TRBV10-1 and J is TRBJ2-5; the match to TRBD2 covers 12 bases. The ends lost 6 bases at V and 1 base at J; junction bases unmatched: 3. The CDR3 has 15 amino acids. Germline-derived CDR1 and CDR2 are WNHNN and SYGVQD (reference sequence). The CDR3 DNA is TGCGCCAGCAGCGAGGGACTAGCGGGCCAAGAGACCCAGTACTTC. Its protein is CASSEGLAGQETQYF.